This TCR beta chain stems from a study of response to subunit inactivated influenza vaccine. TCRdb redid the calling of the RT-PCR reads with MiXCR, one entry per CDR3 protein. The sample comprises a few hundred thousand distinct CDR3 sequences, 20% to 25% of which are singletons, and roughly a tenth rests with the top ten. In this sample, this clonotype turned up once. Compared with germline, one end of the junction differs, possibly owing to a read error. This clonotype was sampled from a man between 50 and 69 years old who received an inactivated influenza vaccine. The specimen was PBMCs from blood, collected approximately 22 months after vaccination.

The CDR3 coding sequence is TGCGCCAGCAGCCAGTACCGGGACAACAAGTACGAGAAGTACTTC. This translates into CASSQYRDNKYEKYF. The chain links TRBV4-3 to TRBJ2-7; TRBD1 might be the D (6 bases). The CDR3 consists of 15 residues. The germline V gene encodes CDR1 LGHNA and CDR2 YSLEER.